This TCR beta chain was recovered during a study of glioma-infiltrating T cells after dendritic cell vaccination. General study results and limits: Higher pretreatment TIL content predicted longer progression-free time and survival.

Primers: 60 V beta forward and 13 J beta reverse. TCRdb's copy holds only in-frame clones and misses some; the assay was immunoSEQ multiplex PCR. The data show 99,000 or so clones, around 80% seen once. Comments on this clone: Its antigen is not known.

The time point was: after dendritic cell vaccination, including at tumor progression/relapse. All glioblastoma patients lacked an isocitrate dehydrogenase mutation. The V end was cut by 2 bases, the J end by 2 bases, with 10 bases between. The CDR3 totals 14 residues. In germline, CDR1 is SGHNT, CDR2 YYREEE (reference sequence). This chain joins TRBV5-4 and TRBJ2-5; a possible D gene is TRBD2 (7 bases). Here the sequenced sample was blood, taken after dendritic cell vaccination. The TCR comes from a human donor with glioblastoma. The CDR3 DNA is TGTGCCAGCAGCTTACAGGGAGGGCAAGAGACCCAGTACTTC. It is translated as CASSLQGGQETQYF. Full variable domain (remainder filled in from reference TRBV5-4 and TRBJ2-5): ETGVTQSPTHLIKTRGQQVTLRCSSQSGHNTVSWYQQALGQGPQFIFQYYREEENGRGNFPPRFSGLQFPNYSSELNVNALELDDSALYLCASSLQGGQETQYFGPGTRLLVL.